The 27 T cell receptor beta chains reported below all come from one sample, sequenced in a study of metastatic and nonmetastatic thyroid tumors. Nobody among the patients had been given any treatment before thyroid surgery. TCRdb re-analyzed the PCR reads using MiXCR. The data contain roughly 20,000 clones, around 10% of them singletons. Sequencing was done on a sample of blood. These receptors all come from a female donor with papillary thyroid cancer or a benign thyroid nodule (not recorded which). Some clones in this sample may be carry-over from other donors' samples.

The table lists this clone with many counts. The chain is built from TRBV9 and TRBJ2-2, with a possible D match to TRBD2 (5 bases). V lost 4 bases, J lost 1 base, and 14 bases lay in between. Germline assignment: CDR1 SGDLS and CDR2 YYNGEE. The CDR3 spans 16 residues. The CDR3 is CASSPQASRNTGELFF. The CDR3 DNA reads as TGTGCCAGCAGCCCCCAAGCTAGCAGGAACACCGGGGAGCTGTTTTTT.

This clone ranks as medium-sized. The CDR3 sequence is CASSRTDYGYTF. In DNA, the CDR3 is TGTGCCAGCAGCCGGACAGATTATGGCTACACCTTC. This chain connects TRBV6-2 or TRBV6-3 to TRBJ1-2; D perhaps matches TRBD1 (6 bases). This CDR3 contains 12 residues. Germline V gene data show CDR1 as MNHEY and CDR2 as SVGEGT. Trimming shortened V by 6 bases and J by 5 bases, and 10 bases separated the two germline ends.

Within the sample, this clone is medium-sized. The chain has TRBV6-4 and TRBJ2-1; 8 positions agree with TRBD2. Germline V lookup: CDR1 MRHNA, CDR2 SNTAGT. CDR3 length: 13 residues. V shed 2 bases and J 6 bases; nucleotides not matched to a gene: 0. In DNA, the CDR3 is TGTGCCAGCAGTGACGGGACTAGCAATGAGCAGTTCTTC. Translating gives CASSDGTSNEQFF.

This clone appeared many times. V and J are TRBV7-2 and TRBJ2-1; TRBD2 agrees at 9 bases. In germline, CDR1 is SGHTA, CDR2 FQGNSA. Losses at the gene ends were 8 bases for V and 8 bases for J; bases not matched to a gene: 10. The CDR3 spans 14 residues. The chain's CDR3 is CASGRGLATDEQFF. DNA of the CDR3: TGTGCCAGCGGCCGAGGACTAGCGACGGATGAGCAGTTCTTC.

This clone was observed at least ten times. Since a much larger clone is just one base distant, this may be a read error. In the same sample, other DNA sequences code for this CDR3. The gene calls are TRBV27 and TRBJ2-3, with TRBD1 matching 9 bases. J gave up 4 bases and V 7 bases, and 6 bases lay outside the gene matches. This CDR3 is 14 amino acids long. From germline, CDR1 is MNHEY and CDR2 SMNVEV (reference sequence). CDR3 sequence reads: CASKPGQGADTQYF. The CDR3 bases are TGTGCCAGCAAACCGGGACAGGGAGCAGATACGCAGTATTTT.

This clone was detected many times. The chain uses TRBV19 and TRBJ1-1; 7 bases map to TRBD1. The germline gives CDR1 LNHDA, CDR2 SQIVND (reference sequence). After removal of 6 bases from V and 12 bases from J, the junction contained 10 bases not matched to a gene. There are 12 residues in the CDR3. Here the CDR3 reads CASSYRGRAPFF. The CDR3 nucleotides are TGTGCCAGTAGCTACAGGGGCAGGGCTCCTTTCTTT.

In its sample, this clone ranks as medium-sized. The genes are TRBV27 and TRBJ2-2, with D possibly being TRBD2 (5 bases). Germline CDR1 and CDR2: MNHEY and SMNVEV (reference sequence). With 5 bases removed from V and 3 bases from J, the gap between germline ends came to 10 bases. The CDR3 spans 14 residues. Here the CDR3 DNA reads TGTGCCAGCAGTGTGACTACTCACACCGGGGAGCTGTTTTTT. It translates to CASSVTTHTGELFF.

This clone appeared many times. This sequence joins TRBV30 and TRBJ1-2; a weak D match, TRBD1 (5 bases). Between the trimmed V and J ends, which lost 2 bases and 9 bases, there was a span of 13 bases. The CDR3 contains 12 residues. Germline CDR1 and CDR2: GTSNPN and SVGIG (reference sequence). The CDR3 DNA follows: TGTGCCTGGAGTTCGGACACTGGAAGCTACACCTTC. Translation: CAWSSDTGSYTF.

In this sample, this clone turned up many times. The gene calls are TRBV2 and TRBJ2-3, with TRBD2 matching 12 bases. Per germline, CDR1 SNHLY and CDR2 FYNNEI. V lost 7 bases, J lost 5 bases, and 7 bases stayed unmatched. The length of the CDR3 is 15 residues. CDR3: CASKETSGSGDTQYF. The CDR3 nucleotides read TGTGCCAGCAAGGAGACTAGCGGGAGTGGAGATACGCAGTATTTT.

In its sample, this clone was seen many times. The V gene is TRBV28, the J gene TRBJ1-1; D is uncertain. CDR3 length: 16 residues. Germline-derived CDR1 and CDR2 are MDHEN and SYDVKM. The ends were cut back, 3 bases at V and 0 bases at J, with 14 bases in the middle. The CDR3 region has the DNA TGTGCCAGCAGTTTCGCACTAAAGTCCGTGAACACTGAAGCTTTCTTT. It is translated as CASSFALKSVNTEAFF. Full variable domain (missing parts from reference TRBV28 and TRBJ1-1): DVKVTQSSRYLVKRTGEKVFLECVQDMDHENMFWYRQDPGLGLRLIYFSYDVKMKEKGDIPEGYSVSREKKERFSLILESASTNQTSMYLCASSFALKSVNTEAFFGQGTRLTVV.

In its sample, this clone is medium-sized. The rearrangement uses TRBV6-4 and TRBJ2-1; 8 nucleotides agree with TRBD2. CDR1 is MRHNA, CDR2 SNTAGT, per germline. V gave up 5 bases and J gave up 5 bases; unmatched junction bases: 2. CDR3 length: 13 amino acids. In DNA, the CDR3 is TGTGCCAGCAGTAGTAGCGGGGACAATGAGCAGTTCTTC. It translates to CASSSSGDNEQFF.

The chain has TRBV7-9 and TRBJ2-7, with TRBD2 matching 8 bases. The germline V gene has CDR1 SEHNR and CDR2 FQNEAQ (reference sequence). This CDR3 spans 14 amino acids. V was clipped by 4 bases and J by 3 bases; unmatched bases: 5. The CDR3 nucleotides read TGTGCCAGCAGCTCCCCTACTAGCGGCTACGAGCAGTACTTC. Residues: CASSSPTSGYEQYF.

To note about this clone: One junction end does not reproduce the germline sequence, and a read error may be involved. The chain carries TRBV18 and TRBJ2-5, with D possibly matching TRBD1 (5 bases). Germline V gene lookup returns CDR1 KGHSH and CDR2 LQKENI. The CDR3 is made up of 14 amino acids. CDR3 sequence reads: CVSSPRQDNGAQYF. The CDR3, as DNA: TGTGTCAGCTCACCACGGCAGGACAATGGGGCCCAGTACTTC.

This clone was recorded many times. The chain combines TRBV6-4 with TRBJ2-3; D perhaps matches TRBD1 (6 bases). The V gene lost 2 bases and the J gene lost 3 bases, with 12 bases spanning the gap. Germline CDR1 reads MRHNA; CDR2 reads SNTAGT. The CDR3 covers 15 residues. The CDR3 sequence: CASSDRGRETDTQYF. The CDR3 DNA reads as TGTGCCAGCAGTGACAGGGGGAGAGAAACAGATACGCAGTATTTT.

This clone was recorded at least ten times. The CDR3 loop reads CAISGLALEQYF. CDR3 coding DNA: TGTGCCATCTCAGGACTCGCTCTCGAGCAGTACTTC. The chain couples TRBV10-3 to TRBJ2-7; TRBD2 is a possible D gene (5 bases). The CDR3 has 12 amino acids. V was pared by 8 bases and J by 6 bases, with 14 bases between. Germline V gene data show CDR1 as ENHRY and CDR2 as SYGVKD.

The chain couples TRBV28 to TRBJ2-2; 9 nucleotides agree with TRBD2. Germline trimming cut 5 bases from V and 7 bases from J; bases unmatched to any gene: 8. The CDR3 length is 15 residues. Germline V gene lookup returns CDR1 MDHEN and CDR2 SYDVKM. CDR3 sequence: CASSRTSARDGELFF. The CDR3 DNA reads as TGTGCCAGCAGTCGGACTAGCGCCCGTGACGGGGAGCTGTTTTTT.

Turning to this clone: A much larger clonotype is one base distant, so this may be a read error. V and J are TRBV29-1 and TRBJ2-1, with D tentatively TRBD2 (5 bases). CDR3 size: 11 residues. The V end was cut by 6 bases, the J end by 13 bases, with 16 bases between. Per germline, CDR1 SQVTM and CDR2 ANQGSEA. The CDR3 loop is CSVINGETQFF. CDR3 coding DNA: TGCAGCGTCATCAACGGGGAGACCCAGTTCTTC.

In its sample, this clone was seen many times. The chain is built from TRBV7-9 and TRBJ1-1, with 11 bases aligning to TRBD1. CDR3 length equals 14 residues. J lost 10 bases, V lost 7 bases, and 11 bases had no gene match. In germline, CDR1 is SEHNR, CDR2 FQNEAQ (reference sequence). CDR3 in amino acids: CASTGQGAPRLAFF. The CDR3 DNA is TGTGCCAGCACAGGACAGGGGGCGCCTAGGCTAGCTTTCTTT.

This clone was observed at least ten times. The chain carries TRBV5-1 and TRBJ2-5; 7 bases map to TRBD1. This CDR3 has 15 amino acids. Germline V gives CDR1 SGHRS, CDR2 YFSETQ. Losses at the gene ends were 4 bases for V and 0 bases for J; bases not matched to a gene: 6. CDR3 protein: CASSTLGQYQETQYF. The CDR3 nucleotides read TGCGCCAGCAGCACCCTGGGACAGTACCAAGAGACCCAGTACTTC.

By share, this clone ranks as medium-sized. The J gene is TRBJ2-7, the V gene TRBV6-1, with TRBD1 matching over 9 bases. This CDR3 comprises 15 residues. The germline gives CDR1 MNHNS, CDR2 SASEGT. V was clipped by 5 bases and J by 0 bases; unmatched bases: 5. The CDR3 DNA is TGTGCCAGCAGTAGGGACAGGGAAATCTCCTACGAGCAGTACTTC. Its protein is CASSRDREISYEQYF.

In regard to this clone: A junction boundary mismatches the germline segment, possibly from a read error. The V gene is TRBV27, the J gene TRBJ2-2; tentatively, D is TRBD2 (6 bases). The germline V gene encodes CDR1 MNHEY and CDR2 SMNVEV (reference sequence). CDR3 length equals 17 residues. The CDR3 bases are TGTGCCAGCACCTCCGGAATCGGGAGTCTTTATTCCGGTGAGCTGTTTTTT. This sequence encodes CASTSGIGSLYSGELFF.

V and J are TRBV7-9 and TRBJ2-2, with TRBD2 identical over 7 bases. Germline V gene sequence: CDR1 SEHNR, CDR2 FQNEAQ (reference sequence). The junction had 13 bases not matched to a gene; V was cut back by 4 bases and J by 11 bases. The CDR3 is 15 residues long. CDR3 protein: CASSSGGIGTVELFF. DNA for the CDR3: TGTGCCAGCAGCTCCGGGGGGATAGGCACCGTTGAGCTGTTTTTT.

This clone showed up many times. V is TRBV25-1 and J is TRBJ2-7, with 7 bases matching TRBD1. Germline V gives CDR1 MGHDK, CDR2 SYGVNS. CDR3 length equals 13 residues. The junction had 9 bases not matched to a gene; V was cut back by 6 bases and J by 7 bases. The CDR3 DNA reads as TGTGCCAGCAGACAGGGGATTTCCTTGGAGCAGTACTTC. Translation: CASRQGISLEQYF.

This clone was detected ten times or more. The chain has TRBV2 and TRBJ1-1; D uncertain. CDR1 and CDR2 (germline): SNHLY, FYNNEI. The CDR3 is 15 amino acids. The V end was cut by 4 bases, the J end by 4 bases, with 16 bases between. CDR3 DNA sequence: TGTGCCAGCAGTGTAGAGAGGGTCCCGGGCACTGAAGCTTTCTTT. Its translation: CASSVERVPGTEAFF. The whole variable domain, remainder taken from reference TRBV2 and TRBJ1-1, is EPEVTQTPSHQVTQMGQEVILRCVPISNHLYFYWYRQILGQKVEFLVSFYNNEISEKSEIFDDQFSVERPDGSNFTLKIRSTKLEDSAMYFCASSVERVPGTEAFFGQGTRLTVV.

V usage is TRBV5-1 and J usage is TRBJ2-2; maybe TRBD1 (5 bases). V was pared by 4 bases and J by 8 bases, with 12 bases between. Germline assignment: CDR1 SGHRS and CDR2 YFSETQ. This CDR3 has 13 amino acids. CDR3 loop: CASSATVRGELFF. CDR3 sequence (DNA): TGCGCCAGCAGCGCGACAGTGAGGGGGGAGCTGTTTTTT.

The sample holds many counts of this clone. The chain recombines TRBV15 with TRBJ2-1; unclear D gene. The CDR3 runs to 16 residues. Germline CDR1 and CDR2: LNHNV and YYDKDF (reference sequence). Trimming left V 2 bases short and J 0 bases short, with 11 bases between. The CDR3 coding sequence is TGTGCCACCAGCAGACCCGCAGCAAACTCCTACAATGAGCAGTTCTTC. As protein: CATSRPAANSYNEQFF.

This clone appeared many times. The rearrangement uses TRBV7-3 and TRBJ2-1; D might be TRBD2 (5 bases). With 4 bases removed from V and 8 bases from J, the gap between germline ends came to 12 bases. Germline V lookup: CDR1 SGHTA, CDR2 FQGTGA. The CDR3 runs 13 residues. This CDR3 reads CASSSGPGDEQFF. The CDR3 DNA follows: TGTGCCAGCAGCTCCGGACCCGGGGATGAGCAGTTCTTC. The full variable domain, rest sourced from reference TRBV7-3 and TRBJ2-1, is GAGVSQTPSNKVTEKGKYVELRCDPISGHTALYWYRQSLGQGPEFLIYFQGTGAADDSGLPNDRFFAVRPEGSVSTLKIQRTERGDSAVYLCASSSGPGDEQFFGPGTRLTVL.